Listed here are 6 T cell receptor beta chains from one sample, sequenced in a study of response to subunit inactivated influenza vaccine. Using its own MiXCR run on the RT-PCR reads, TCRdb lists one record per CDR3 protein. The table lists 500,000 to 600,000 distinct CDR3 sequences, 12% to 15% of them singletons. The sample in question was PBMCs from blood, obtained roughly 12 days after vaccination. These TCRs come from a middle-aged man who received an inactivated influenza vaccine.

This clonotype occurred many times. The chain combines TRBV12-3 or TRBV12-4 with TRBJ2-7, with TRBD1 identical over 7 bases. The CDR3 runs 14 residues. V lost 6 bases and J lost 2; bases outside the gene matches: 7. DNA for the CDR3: TGTGCCAGCAGCCCGGGACAGCGAACCTACGAGCAGTACTTC. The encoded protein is CASSPGQRTYEQYF.

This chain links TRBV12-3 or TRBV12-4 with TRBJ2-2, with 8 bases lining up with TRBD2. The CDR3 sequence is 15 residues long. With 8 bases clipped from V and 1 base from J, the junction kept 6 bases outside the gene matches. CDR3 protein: CASATGGGNTGELFF. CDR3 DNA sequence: TGTGCCAGCGCTACGGGAGGGGGGAACACCGGGGAGCTGTTTTTT.

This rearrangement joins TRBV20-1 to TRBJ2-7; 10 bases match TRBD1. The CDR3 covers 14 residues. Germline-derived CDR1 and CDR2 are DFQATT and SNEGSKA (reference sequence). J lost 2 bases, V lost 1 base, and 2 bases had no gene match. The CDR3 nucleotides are TGCAGTGCTAGAGTTGGGACAGGGGCCTACGAGCAGTACTTC. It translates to CSARVGTGAYEQYF.

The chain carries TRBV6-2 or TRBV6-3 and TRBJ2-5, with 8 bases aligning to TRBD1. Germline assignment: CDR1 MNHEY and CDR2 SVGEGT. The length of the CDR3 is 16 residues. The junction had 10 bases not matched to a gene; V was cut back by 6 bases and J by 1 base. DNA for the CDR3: TGTGCCAGCAGACGCGGGACAGGACCCTCCCAAGAGACCCAGTACTTC. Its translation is CASRRGTGPSQETQYF.

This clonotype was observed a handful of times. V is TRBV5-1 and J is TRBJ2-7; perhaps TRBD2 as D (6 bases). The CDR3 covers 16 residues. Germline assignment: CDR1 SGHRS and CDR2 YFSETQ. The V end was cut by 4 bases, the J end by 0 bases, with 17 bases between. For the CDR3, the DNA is TGCGCCAGCAGCCGCCCCGGGGGAATGGCCTCCTACGAGCAGTACTTC. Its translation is CASSRPGGMASYEQYF.

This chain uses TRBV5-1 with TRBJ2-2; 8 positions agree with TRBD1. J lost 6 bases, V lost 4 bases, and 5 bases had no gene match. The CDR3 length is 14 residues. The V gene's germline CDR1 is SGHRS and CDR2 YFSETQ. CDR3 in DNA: TGCGCCAGCAGCGCGGGACAGGTTCCCGGGGAGCTGTTTTTT. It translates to CASSAGQVPGELFF.